This is a list of T cell receptor beta chains from one sample in a study of shared clonotypes between healthy human individuals. TCRdb's copy holds only in-frame clones and misses some; the assay was immunoSEQ multiplex PCR. The table records about 980,000 clones, around three quarters of them present only once. Sequenced material: memory CD4+ T cells sorted from blood. All receptors come from a man between 18 and 29 years old in good health. Both conserved end residues are part of each CDR3. Only part of the rows carry a size: once, few, many, or a class if the clone is expanded.

clone_size j_call v_call cdr3_length cdr3_aa
few TRBJ2-3 TRBV14 15 CASSQDPADTDTQYF
- TRBJ2-1 TRBV7-8 16 CASSPGLAGGNNEQFF
once TRBJ2-7 TRBV11-3 15 CASSLSGGAAYEQYF
- TRBJ2-2 TRBV4-1 16 CASSQLGQTNTGELFF
few TRBJ2-3 TRBV6-5 14 CASSVGQGADTQYF
once TRBJ2-3 TRBV7-9 17 CASSLGPAGVSTDTQYF
- TRBJ2-7 TRBV4-1 16 CASSQEASLAGGEQYF
- TRBJ2-1 TRBV5-1 14 CASSRGSVGNEQFF
- TRBJ2-2 TRBV6-1 14 CASSRDRGVGELFF
- TRBJ1-1 TRBV7-2 13 CASSRQVNTEAFF
few TRBJ1-5 TRBV7-9 15 CASSPPGDRNQPQHF
- TRBJ1-5 TRBV21-1 14 CASIFFRGSQPQHF
- TRBJ1-6 TRBV5-4 15 CASSFSDRDNSPLHF
- TRBJ2-7 TRBV7-9 15 CASSLSGLSSYEQYF
- TRBJ1-4 TRBV4-3 15 CASSQEDRSIEKLFF
- TRBJ2-3 TRBV5-4 14 CASSPGSLTDTQYF
- TRBJ2-7 TRBV18 15 CASSPAGGSTYEQYF
- TRBJ2-7 TRBV10-2 11 CASRLEGEQYF
- TRBJ1-2 TRBV7-2 13 CASSFLQGHGYTF
- TRBJ1-1 TRBV6-5 15 CASQGTSNMNTEAFF
once TRBJ1-2 TRBV6-6 12 CASSYTNYGYTF
- TRBJ2-2 TRBV2 16 CASTSLEGANTGELFF
- TRBJ2-2 TRBV29-1 13 CSGQGAGAGELFF
few TRBJ2-1 TRBV4-1 15 CASSHLGTIDNEQFF
once TRBJ2-1 TRBV11-3 15 CASSLGAGGRDEQFF
- TRBJ2-2 TRBV19 16 CASTPRGRGNTGELFF
- TRBJ1-5 TRBV19 14 CASSIGQGDQPQHF
- TRBJ2-3 TRBV9 15 CASSLRVDRQDTQYF
- TRBJ1-1 TRBV10-2 12 CAIGQGSGEAFF
- TRBJ1-6 TRBV10-2 16 CASNPQGATPSSPLHF
- TRBJ1-1 TRBV7-3 13 CASSLGGQGRAFF
- TRBJ2-7 TRBV29-1 15 CSVGEPGLGYSEQYF
- TRBJ2-7 TRBV5-1 12 CASSVQDYEQYF
- TRBJ2-7 TRBV15 16 CATSRGGEPGGYEQYF
few TRBJ2-7 TRBV5-4 12 CASSLAGREQYF
- TRBJ2-3 TRBV25-1 15 CASSDHGTGADTQYF
once TRBJ2-3 TRBV4-2 13 CASSLAITDTQYF
- TRBJ2-5 TRBV18 14 CASSPLGAGETQYF
- TRBJ1-2 TRBV18 14 CASSPSGVNYGYTF
- TRBJ2-5 TRBV15 15 CATSRPGGSKETQYF
few TRBJ2-1 TRBV30 11 CAWKGYNEQFF
- TRBJ2-2 TRBV7-9 15 CASSFLAGGAGELFF
- TRBJ2-7 TRBV4-1 16 CASSQEGGHFSYEQYF
few TRBJ2-3 TRBV10-1 14 CASSGGGPTDTQYF
- TRBJ1-5 TRBV6-1 14 CASRGDVRNQPQHF
- TRBJ1-1 TRBV29-1 14 CSASGGSLNTEAFF
- TRBJ1-6 TRBV4-3 16 CASSQRTGGADSPLHF
- TRBJ2-5 TRBV7-3 13 CASSPGQGQTQYF
- TRBJ1-1 TRBV2 13 CASTINRLTEAFF
- TRBJ1-2 TRBV5-6 18 CASSPQTRTGQGAGGYTF
- TRBJ2-1 TRBV19 13 CASSLAGEGEQFF
- TRBJ1-6 TRBV2 13 CASSEAPNSPLHF
few TRBJ1-5 TRBV2 15 CASSEGQGSNQPQHF
- TRBJ1-1 TRBV19 13 CATTFVGTGEAFF
- TRBJ2-2 TRBV5-1 16 CASSLDGGGSAGELFF
few TRBJ2-3 TRBV5-1 15 CASMPWAGFTDTQYF
- TRBJ2-3 TRBV4-1 14 CASSHVSGRDTQYF
- TRBJ1-5 TRBV4-3 13 CASSQEYDQPQHF
- TRBJ2-3 TRBV5-1 14 CASSLGTYRVAQYF
- TRBJ2-1 TRBV10-3 17 CAISESISQSSYNEQFF